These 22 T cell receptor beta chains came from one sample sequenced in a study of PD-L1 blockade in urothelial cancer. Measured with immunoSEQ multiplex PCR; TCRdb has only the in-frame clones, and not every one. This table has some 63,000 clones, 81% appearing once. Time point in this sample: pretreatment peripheral blood. The material was PBMCs, obtained around atezolizumab (anti-PD-L1) treatment. These receptors all come from a man in his sixties or seventies with urothelial cancer.

The J gene is TRBJ2-1, the V gene TRBV5-1; TRBD2 aligns across 7 bases. The CDR3 length is 14 residues. In germline, CDR1 is SGHRS, CDR2 YFSETQ. Trimming took 3 bases from V and 8 from J; bases not matched to a gene: 8. This chain's CDR3 is CASSSRVAGDEQFF. The CDR3 DNA reads TGCGCCAGCAGCTCCCGGGTAGCGGGCGATGAGCAGTTCTTC.

The V call is TRBV29-1, the J call TRBJ1-1; D not certain. The germline V gene has CDR1 SQVTM and CDR2 ANQGSEA. This CDR3 comprises 13 residues. V lost 4 bases and J 6 bases, leaving 15 bases between the germline ends. The CDR3 protein is CSVAPGVWSEAFF. DNA of the CDR3: TGCAGCGTTGCCCCCGGTGTATGGTCTGAAGCTTTCTTT.

The chain uses TRBV7-3 and TRBJ2-1, with D unresolved. The CDR3 is 13 amino acids. V was clipped by 5 bases and J by 6 bases, with 11 bases between them. Germline CDR1 and CDR2: SGHTA and FQGTGA. The CDR3 spells CASSTGGRNEQFF. CDR3 in DNA: TGTGCCAGCAGCACCGGCGGTCGCAATGAGCAGTTCTTC.

The chain combines TRBV5-5 with TRBJ1-1, with D perhaps TRBD1 (6 bases). V lost 1 base to trimming and J lost 1 base, with 14 bases between them. The germline V gene has CDR1 SGHKS and CDR2 YYEKEE (reference sequence). The CDR3 loop spans 16 amino acids. CDR3: CASSLYGTGRNTEAFF. CDR3 coding DNA: TGTGCCAGCAGCTTGTATGGAACAGGGAGGAACACTGAAGCTTTCTTT.

This clone was detected a few times. This rearrangement joins TRBV19 to TRBJ1-2; 9 nucleotides match TRBD1. The CDR3 is made up of 15 amino acids. V gave up 3 bases and J gave up 4 bases; unmatched junction bases: 6. CDR1 and CDR2 from the germline V gene are LNHDA and SQIVND (reference sequence). The CDR3 nucleotides are TGTGCCAGTAGTATCTCCGGGACAGGGTTCTATGGCTACACCTTC. Its protein product is CASSISGTGFYGYTF.

In this sample, this clone turned up once. The chain joins TRBV2 to TRBJ1-1, with 10 bases fitting TRBD1. Germline CDR1 is SNHLY and CDR2 is FYNNEI. The CDR3 covers 15 residues. V gave up 6 bases and J gave up 7 bases; unmatched junction bases: 11. The CDR3 sequence: CASSVPGQGRDEAFF. The CDR3 coding sequence is TGTGCCAGCAGCGTCCCGGGACAGGGGAGGGATGAAGCTTTCTTT.

J is TRBJ1-4 and V is TRBV5-5, with D perhaps TRBD1 (5 bases). The ends were cut back, 4 bases at V and 7 bases at J, with 11 bases in the middle. CDR3 length: 13 residues. Germline V CDR1 and CDR2: SGHKS, YYEKEE (reference sequence). This CDR3 is CASSPDISEKLFF. As DNA, the CDR3 is TGTGCCAGCAGCCCGGACATTTCTGAAAAACTGTTTTTT.

V usage is TRBV5-4 and J usage is TRBJ2-2, with D maybe TRBD2 (5 bases). V lost 1 base and J lost 6, with 7 bases in between. The CDR3 has 13 amino acids. CDR1 and CDR2 from the germline V gene are SGHNT and YYREEE (reference sequence). CDR3 loop: CASSLFSAGELFF. CDR3 nucleotide sequence: TGTGCCAGCAGCTTGTTTAGCGCCGGGGAGCTGTTTTTT.

The rearrangement joins TRBV7-9 to TRBJ1-2, with 7 bases aligning to TRBD1. This CDR3 has 13 amino acids. Unmatched junction bases numbered 2, after V lost 3 bases and J lost 4 bases. Germline loops: CDR1 SEHNR, CDR2 FQNEAQ (reference sequence). The CDR3 region has the DNA TGTGCCAGCAGCTTTCGGGACAGCTATGGCTACACCTTC. This encodes CASSFRDSYGYTF.

V usage is TRBV4-2 and J usage is TRBJ2-7; 10 bases map to TRBD2. Per the germline V gene, CDR1 is LGHNA and CDR2 is YNFKEQ. Trimming removed 1 base from V and 1 base from J; junction bases left unmatched: 4. The CDR3 consists of 16 residues. The CDR3 nucleotides read TGTGCCAGCAGCCAAGGCGGACTAGCGGTTTCCTACGAGCAGTACTTC. It codes for CASSQGGLAVSYEQYF.

The CDR3 nucleotides read TGTGCCAGCTCACCGACTGCTAACTATGGCTACACCTTC. As protein: CASSPTANYGYTF. The genes are TRBV18 and TRBJ1-2; D remains unclear. CDR1 and CDR2 from the germline V gene are KGHSH and LQKENI. The CDR3 is 13 residues long. Trimming stripped 3 bases from V and 0 bases from J, with 5 bases between.

V gene TRBV15 combines with J gene TRBJ1-2; TRBD1 might be the D (5 bases). The CDR3 extends over 15 amino acids. Germline V gene lookup returns CDR1 LNHNV and CDR2 YYDKDF (reference sequence). The V and J ends lost 5 bases and 8 bases respectively, with 21 bases between them. The CDR3 sequence: CATSSGGAAKRGYTF. CDR3 in DNA: TGTGCCACCAGCTCTGGAGGGGCCGCAAAGCGGGGCTACACCTTC.

The rearrangement links TRBV28 to TRBJ1-1; no clear D gene. V gave up 3 bases and J gave up 0 bases, with 8 bases separating them. Germline V gene lookup returns CDR1 MDHEN and CDR2 SYDVKM. The CDR3 consists of 14 residues. The DNA for the CDR3 is TGTGCCAGCAGTTTGCCCGGGATGAACACTGAAGCTTTCTTT. Translating it yields CASSLPGMNTEAFF.

The chain has TRBV2 and TRBJ2-1, with unresolved D. Germline assignment: CDR1 SNHLY and CDR2 FYNNEI. V gave up 4 bases and J gave up 4 bases, with 11 bases separating them. The CDR3 totals 14 residues. The CDR3 DNA is TGTGCCAGCAGTGCTCAGATTAATTACAATGAGCAGTTCTTC. Amino acid sequence: CASSAQINYNEQFF.

The chain is built from TRBV9 and TRBJ2-3; TRBD2 agrees at 7 bases. The ends lost 7 bases at V and 2 bases at J; junction bases unmatched: 7. The germline V gene has CDR1 SGDLS and CDR2 YYNGEE. The CDR3 is 14 residues long. The CDR3: CASSASGHTDTQYF. DNA of the CDR3: TGTGCCAGCTCGGCTAGCGGCCACACAGATACGCAGTATTTT.

This chain links TRBV9 with TRBJ2-2; D may be TRBD1 (6 bases). This CDR3 has 16 residues. V lost 0 bases to trimming and J lost 5 bases, with 14 bases between them. Germline assignment: CDR1 SGDLS and CDR2 YYNGEE. In DNA form, the CDR3 reads TGTGCCAGCAGCGTAGCTACAGGGATGCGGACCGGGGAGCTGTTTTTT. This gives the protein CASSVATGMRTGELFF.

The chain couples TRBV13 to TRBJ2-5; possible D gene TRBD1, 5 bases. V gave up 1 base and J gave up 5 bases, with 11 bases separating them. Germline V gene lookup returns CDR1 PRHDT and CDR2 FYEKMQ (reference sequence). This CDR3 comprises 14 residues. The CDR3 nucleotides are TGTGCCAGCAGCTTAGCGTCAGGGTGGGAGACCCAGTACTTC. Its protein product is CASSLASGWETQYF.

This clone was detected only a few times. The V gene is TRBV4-2, the J gene TRBJ1-4, with 9 bases matching TRBD1. Trimming removed 6 bases from V and 4 bases from J; junction bases left unmatched: 9. The CDR3 length is 16 residues. The germline CDR1 and CDR2 sequences are LGHNA and YNFKEQ. This CDR3 is CASSTLTGGLNEKLFF. The CDR3 bases are TGTGCCAGCAGTACCCTAACAGGGGGCCTTAATGAAAAACTGTTTTTT.

This clone was counted only a few times. The rearrangement links TRBV2 to TRBJ1-5, with D unclear. V lost 2 bases, J lost 0 bases, and 8 bases lay in between. The CDR3 sequence is 15 residues long. Germline assignment: CDR1 SNHLY and CDR2 FYNNEI. CDR3 protein: CASSEISSSNQPQHF. DNA of the CDR3: TGTGCCAGCAGTGAAATTTCCAGTAGCAATCAGCCCCAGCATTTT.

The rearrangement links TRBV27 to TRBJ2-3, with TRBD2 identical over 12 bases. With V trimmed by 4 bases and J by 3 bases, 5 bases remained unmatched. Germline assignment: CDR1 MNHEY and CDR2 SMNVEV (reference sequence). The CDR3 runs to 16 residues. This CDR3 is CASSSLAGGDTDTQYF. The CDR3 nucleotides are TGTGCCAGCAGTTCCCTAGCGGGGGGGGATACAGATACGCAGTATTTT.

This clone appeared a single time. The chain links TRBV11-3 to TRBJ2-7; 15 positions agree with TRBD2. V dropped 5 bases and J dropped 6; count of bases not matched to a gene: 2. Germline CDR1 reads SGHNT; CDR2 reads YENEEA. CDR3 length equals 14 residues. The CDR3 is CASSQGLAGGEQYF. The CDR3 DNA is TGTGCCAGCAGCCAGGGACTAGCGGGAGGCGAGCAGTACTTC.

This clone was observed a few times. The rearrangement links TRBV11-3 to TRBJ2-3; 7 nucleotides line up with TRBD1. Trimming removed 5 bases from V and 6 bases from J; junction bases left unmatched: 8. The CDR3 runs to 14 residues. From germline, CDR1 is SGHNT and CDR2 YENEEA. CDR3 residues: CASSQGQRGDTQYF. CDR3 bases: TGTGCCAGCAGCCAGGGACAGAGGGGGGATACGCAGTATTTT.